This TCR beta chain was retrieved from a study of tumor-infiltrating lymphocytes in localized non-small cell lung cancer. V lost 1 base and J lost 2; bases outside the gene matches: 6. The CDR3 consists of 17 residues. CDR1 and CDR2 from the germline V gene are SNHLY and FYNNEI. The assay was immunoSEQ multiplex PCR, and TCRdb's table has in-frame clones only and misses some. In the table there are over 15,000 clones, 60% to 85% of which are singletons. The TCR sequence derives from a human donor with non-small cell lung cancer. Material: lung tumor tissue. The chain employs TRBV2 and TRBJ1-4; 8 positions match TRBD1. The CDR3 DNA sequence: TGTGCCAGCAGTGAAGTCGCAGGGGGCGACACTAATGAAAAACTGTTTTTT. This codes for CASSEVAGGDTNEKLFF.